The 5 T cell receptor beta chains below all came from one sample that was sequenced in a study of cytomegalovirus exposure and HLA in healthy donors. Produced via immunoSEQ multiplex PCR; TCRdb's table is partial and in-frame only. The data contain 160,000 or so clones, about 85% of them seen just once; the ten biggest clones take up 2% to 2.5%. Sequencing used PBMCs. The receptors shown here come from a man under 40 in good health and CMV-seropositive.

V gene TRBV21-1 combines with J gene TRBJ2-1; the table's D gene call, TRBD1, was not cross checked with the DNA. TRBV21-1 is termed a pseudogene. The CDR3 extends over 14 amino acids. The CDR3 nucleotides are TGTGCCAGCAGCTCAGCCGGGACAGTCAATGAGCAGTTCTTC. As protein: CASSSAGTVNEQFF.

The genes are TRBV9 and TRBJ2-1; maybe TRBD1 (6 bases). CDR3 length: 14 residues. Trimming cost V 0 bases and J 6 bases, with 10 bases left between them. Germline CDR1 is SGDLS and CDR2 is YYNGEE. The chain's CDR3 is CASSVGTAINEQFF. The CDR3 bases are TGTGCCAGCAGCGTAGGGACAGCTATCAATGAGCAGTTCTTC.

The CDR3 DNA is TGTGCCAGCAGTGTCCTGGGCTTGGGCACTGAAGCTTTCTTT. Its protein product is CASSVLGLGTEAFF. The V gene is TRBV2, the J gene TRBJ1-1; D not resolved. The CDR3 consists of 14 residues. With 4 bases removed from V and 4 bases from J, the gap between germline ends came to 13 bases. Germline lookup yields CDR1 SNHLY and CDR2 FYNNEI.

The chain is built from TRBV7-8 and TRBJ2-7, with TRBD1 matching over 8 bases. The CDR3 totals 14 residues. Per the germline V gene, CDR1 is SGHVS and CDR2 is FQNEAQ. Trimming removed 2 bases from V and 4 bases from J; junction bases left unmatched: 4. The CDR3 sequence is CASSLQGASYEQYF. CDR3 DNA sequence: TGTGCCAGCAGCTTACAGGGGGCGTCGTACGAGCAGTACTTC.

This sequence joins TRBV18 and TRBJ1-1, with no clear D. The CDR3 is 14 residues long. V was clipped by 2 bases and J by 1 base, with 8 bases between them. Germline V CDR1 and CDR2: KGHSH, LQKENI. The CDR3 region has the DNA TGTGCCAGCTCACCAACCAGTACGAACACTGAAGCTTTCTTT. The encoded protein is CASSPTSTNTEAFF.